The rows below give T cell receptor beta chains drawn from one sample of a study of T cell repertoires in cytomegalovirus infection. These receptors' targets are unknown. TCRdb independently ran MiXCR on the reads; one entry per CDR3 protein. The sample lists 230,000 or so distinct CDR3 sequences, about 38% occurring once. The starting material was CD8+ T cells from cultured PBMCs, obtained from culture after CMV antigen stimulation. The receptors here all came from a human donor in good health (CMV status not recorded). Some clones in this sample may be carry-over from other donors' samples. The CDR3 runs from the conserved cysteine through the conserved F or W. The order of the fields is V gene, D gene, CDR3 protein. The D gene is left open where the match is weak.

v_gene: TRBV7-9
d_gene: TRBD1
CDR3aa: CASSLTGTDGYGYTF

v_gene: TRBV20-1
d_gene: -
CDR3aa: CSARDPRQTYRDEKLFF

v_gene: TRBV7-8
d_gene: TRBD1
CDR3aa: CASSSDRGDTGELFF

v_gene: TRBV27
d_gene: TRBD1
CDR3aa: CASSLVAGGSSPLHF

v_gene: TRBV7-3
d_gene: -
CDR3aa: CASSLNGPQQFF

v_gene: TRBV4-1
d_gene: TRBD2
CDR3aa: CASSQGLAGSGTQYF

v_gene: TRBV7-6
d_gene: -
CDR3aa: CARSLPLGGEQFF

v_gene: TRBV27
d_gene: -
CDR3aa: CASSHPTKTGELFF

v_gene: TRBV9
d_gene: TRBD2
CDR3aa: CASSNQRGNTGELFF

v_gene: TRBV7-9
d_gene: TRBD1
CDR3aa: CASSLAGTGFNTEAFF

v_gene: TRBV20-1
d_gene: -
CDR3aa: CSATKSGGSNEQFF

v_gene: TRBV27
d_gene: TRBD2
CDR3aa: CASSFRAGGTYEQYF

v_gene: TRBV11-2
d_gene: -
CDR3aa: CASSLRPFRQVTGELFF

v_gene: TRBV6-5
d_gene: -
CDR3aa: CASSYGDRGTEAFF

v_gene: TRBV11-1
d_gene: -
CDR3aa: CASSADKNQPQHF

v_gene: TRBV7-6
d_gene: -
CDR3aa: CASSGGEEGYTF

v_gene: TRBV7-6
d_gene: -
CDR3aa: CASSSGFGPTYEQYF

v_gene: TRBV7-2
d_gene: TRBD2
CDR3aa: CASSAGLAASYEQYF

v_gene: TRBV27
d_gene: -
CDR3aa: CASSLWGGSGNQPQHF

v_gene: TRBV7-8
d_gene: TRBD2
CDR3aa: CASSLGAAGGLRETQYF

v_gene: TRBV12-3/TRBV12-4
d_gene: -
CDR3aa: CASSEALPGQPQHF

v_gene: TRBV11-2
d_gene: TRBD2
CDR3aa: CASSLDFGTSGRTTGELFF

v_gene: TRBV7-9
d_gene: -
CDR3aa: CASSYGGNTEAFF

v_gene: TRBV27
d_gene: -
CDR3aa: CASGAQPQHF

v_gene: TRBV4-2
d_gene: TRBD1
CDR3aa: CASSQVYARQGYYEQYF

v_gene: TRBV27
d_gene: TRBD2
CDR3aa: CASSSAGGKMYEQYF

v_gene: TRBV7-8
d_gene: -
CDR3aa: CASSLVGSDSYQETQYF

v_gene: TRBV7-2
d_gene: -
CDR3aa: CASSLARPNNEQFF

v_gene: TRBV7-4
d_gene: -
CDR3aa: CASSASESSYNEQFF

v_gene: TRBV30
d_gene: -
CDR3aa: CAWSGLSRGGYTF

v_gene: TRBV7-2
d_gene: TRBD1
CDR3aa: CASSYPGQGAQTEAFF

v_gene: TRBV11-2
d_gene: -
CDR3aa: CASSLVSGVVTEAFF

v_gene: TRBV7-8
d_gene: -
CDR3aa: CASSLAGGTVVDEKLFF

v_gene: TRBV20-1
d_gene: TRBD1
CDR3aa: CSARSRDRVGYGYTF

v_gene: TRBV28
d_gene: -
CDR3aa: CASSRAGQKDTQYF

v_gene: TRBV15
d_gene: TRBD1
CDR3aa: CATSRTGSQETQYF

v_gene: TRBV27
d_gene: TRBD1
CDR3aa: CASSLGRGGGYGYTF

v_gene: TRBV7-3
d_gene: TRBD2
CDR3aa: CASSLSGGGEQYF

v_gene: TRBV11-2
d_gene: -
CDR3aa: CASSPQGDLEKLFF

v_gene: TRBV11-2
d_gene: -
CDR3aa: CASSSTGQRNTGELFF

v_gene: TRBV7-6
d_gene: -
CDR3aa: CASSLVETAGEQYF

v_gene: TRBV2
d_gene: -
CDR3aa: CASSEARGQYNEQFF

v_gene: TRBV6-5
d_gene: -
CDR3aa: CASSYKGSQPQHF

v_gene: TRBV7-8
d_gene: TRBD2
CDR3aa: CASSLRGSSGGVQNTQYF

v_gene: TRBV27
d_gene: -
CDR3aa: CASSKDSYEQFF

v_gene: TRBV7-6
d_gene: -
CDR3aa: CASSPRQVGGRSYEQYF

v_gene: TRBV27
d_gene: -
CDR3aa: CASKWADRTDTQYF

v_gene: TRBV18
d_gene: -
CDR3aa: CASSPSIPYYNEQFF

v_gene: TRBV7-6
d_gene: -
CDR3aa: CASSLESQSGGYTF

v_gene: TRBV5-4
d_gene: -
CDR3aa: CASSLAGQGGFF

v_gene: TRBV7-6
d_gene: -
CDR3aa: CASSLYESSYNEQFF

v_gene: TRBV7-9
d_gene: -
CDR3aa: CASSLDTNYGYTF

v_gene: TRBV7-2
d_gene: -
CDR3aa: CASSLNFGSSYNEQFF

v_gene: TRBV28
d_gene: TRBD2
CDR3aa: CASSSLAGGRQETQYF

v_gene: TRBV6-6
d_gene: -
CDR3aa: CASIFGQGQFYEQYF

v_gene: TRBV28
d_gene: TRBD1
CDR3aa: CASSLPLGTGHYEQYF